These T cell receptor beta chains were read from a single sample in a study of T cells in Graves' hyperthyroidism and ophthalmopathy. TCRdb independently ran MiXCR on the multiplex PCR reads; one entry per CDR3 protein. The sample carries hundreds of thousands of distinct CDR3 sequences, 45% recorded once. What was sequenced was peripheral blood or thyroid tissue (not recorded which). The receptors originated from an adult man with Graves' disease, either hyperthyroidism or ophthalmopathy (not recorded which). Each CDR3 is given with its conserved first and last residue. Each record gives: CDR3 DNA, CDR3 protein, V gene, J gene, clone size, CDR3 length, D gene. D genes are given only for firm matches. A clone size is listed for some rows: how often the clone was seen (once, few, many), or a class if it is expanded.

TGTGCCAGCAGCTTGATAGGGACAGGGGGCGGAGAGCAGTACTTC	CASSLIGTGGGEQYF	TRBV7-9	TRBJ2-7	few	15	TRBD1
TGTGCCAGCAGCTTACAGCGGAACTTAGATCTCGGTTCACCCCTCCACTTT	CASSLQRNLDLGSPLHF	TRBV11-2	TRBJ1-6	NA	17	NA
TGCAGTGCTTGGCCGAAAATGAACACTGAAGCTTTCTTT	CSAWPKMNTEAFF	TRBV20-1	TRBJ1-1	NA	13	NA
TGTGCCAGCAGCTTGAACAGGGCTCATTCACCCCTCCACTTT	CASSLNRAHSPLHF	TRBV7-2	TRBJ1-6	NA	14	NA
TGTGCCAGCAGCCGCCGGGGAGACTCCTACGAGCAGTACTTC	CASSRRGDSYEQYF	TRBV5-1	TRBJ2-7	NA	14	NA
TGTGCCAGCAGTGCTAGAGGGGACAGGGTTTACGAGCAGTACTTC	CASSARGDRVYEQYF	TRBV25-1	TRBJ2-7	NA	15	TRBD1
TGTGCCGAAACCTCCGGGGCCAACGTCCTGACTTTC	CAETSGANVLTF	TRBV19	TRBJ2-6	NA	12	NA
TGCAGTCCGACGAGGTCCCCAGAGACCCAGTACTTC	CSPTRSPETQYF	TRBV20-1	TRBJ2-5	NA	12	NA
TGTGCCAGCAGCACCGCACAGGATGTTAACTATGGCTACACCTTC	CASSTAQDVNYGYTF	TRBV2	TRBJ1-2	NA	15	NA
TGTGCCAGCAGCTCCAGAACGACAGCTGAACAAGAGACCCAGTACTTC	CASSSRTTAEQETQYF	TRBV5-4	TRBJ2-5	NA	16	NA
TGTGCCAGCAGCGTAGGACAGGGGATCTATGGCTACACCTTC	CASSVGQGIYGYTF	TRBV9	TRBJ1-2	NA	14	TRBD1
TGTGCCATCAGTGAGTCGGCGGGGGGGAACACTGAAGCTTTCTTT	CAISESAGGNTEAFF	TRBV10-3	TRBJ1-1	many	15	NA
TGTGCCAGCGGGACTAGCGGGGCGGACGAGCAGTACTTC	CASGTSGADEQYF	TRBV7-2	TRBJ2-7	NA	13	TRBD2
TGTGCCAGCAGTTCACTAGGGTCCTACGAGCAGTACTTC	CASSSLGSYEQYF	TRBV2	TRBJ2-7	many	13	NA
TGCAGCGTTGCCAGGGGCCCATGGGGCTACACCTTC	CSVARGPWGYTF	TRBV29-1	TRBJ1-2	few	12	NA
TGTGCCAGCAGTGGTGACATGCTTCGTGAAGCTTTCTTT	CASSGDMLREAFF	TRBV2	TRBJ1-1	many	13	NA
TGTGCCAGCAGGGAGGGGAACTATGGCTACACCTTC	CASREGNYGYTF	TRBV2	TRBJ1-2	many	12	NA
TGTGCCACCAGTCCGGGACAGGGTAATCAGCCCCAGCATTTT	CATSPGQGNQPQHF	TRBV24-1	TRBJ1-5	many	14	TRBD1
TGTGCCAGCAGCCAAACTCTGGGGTCCTACGAGCAGTACTTC	CASSQTLGSYEQYF	TRBV3-1	TRBJ2-7	few	14	NA
TGTGCCAGCAGTTACCTCCGGGGCCCGAACACCGGGGAGCTGTTTTTT	CASSYLRGPNTGELFF	TRBV7-3	TRBJ2-2	NA	16	NA
TGCAGTGCTAGAGATGACAGGGAGTCATATGGCTACTTC	CSARDDRESYGYF	TRBV20-1	TRBJ2-7	NA	13	TRBD1
TGTGCCAGCAGCTTCCTCGGACTCGTTCAAGAGACCCAGTACTTC	CASSFLGLVQETQYF	TRBV7-8	TRBJ2-5	NA	15	NA
TGTGCCACCAGTGATTTGCGGGGTCAGGGCACCGGGGAGCTGTTTTTT	CATSDLRGQGTGELFF	TRBV24-1	TRBJ2-2	NA	16	NA
TGTGCCAGTATCGGTGGGCGGCTTGAAGCTTTCTTT	CASIGGRLEAFF	TRBV19	TRBJ1-1	NA	12	NA
TGTGCCAGCAGCTCGGAACAGGGTCGGGACACTGAAGCTTTCTTT	CASSSEQGRDTEAFF	TRBV7-9	TRBJ1-1	NA	15	NA
TGTGCCAGCAGTCCCCGACAGGGCGGGAGGAACACTGAAGCTTTCTTT	CASSPRQGGRNTEAFF	TRBV7-9	TRBJ1-1	few	16	TRBD1
TGTGCCAGCAGCATCGTACCCCCGTCCGCGCTCTCTGGAAACACCATATATTTT	CASSIVPPSALSGNTIYF	TRBV7-9	TRBJ1-3	few	18	NA
TGCAGCGTTGAACGAGAGGGGAGGGAAAAACTGTTTTTT	CSVEREGREKLFF	TRBV29-1	TRBJ1-4	many	13	NA
TGCAGTGCTAGAGATTCAGGGTTAAACTATGGCTACACCTTC	CSARDSGLNYGYTF	TRBV20-1	TRBJ1-2	NA	14	NA
TGTGCCAGCAGGGCTATATGGGCCTACGAGCAGTACTTC	CASRAIWAYEQYF	TRBV2	TRBJ2-7	NA	13	NA
TGTGCCAGCAGCTTAGCGGGGGGACAGGGCCCCGAGCAGTACTTC	CASSLAGGQGPEQYF	TRBV7-8	TRBJ2-7	NA	15	TRBD1
TGTGCCAGCAGTGAAAATTCGATTTCACCCCTCCACTTT	CASSENSISPLHF	TRBV2	TRBJ1-6	many	13	NA
TGTGCCAGCAGCCGGACGGGTGAGATCCAAGAGACCCAGTACTTC	CASSRTGEIQETQYF	TRBV7-9	TRBJ2-5	NA	15	NA
TGCGCCAGCAGCTTCGGACTAGCGCTATCACACCCACAAGAGACCCAGTACTTC	CASSFGLALSHPQETQYF	TRBV5-1	TRBJ2-5	NA	18	TRBD2
TGTGCCAGCAGCCGCCTCACAGTGCACGAGCAGTACTTC	CASSRLTVHEQYF	TRBV7-9	TRBJ2-7	NA	13	NA
TGTGCCAGCAGCTTAGCAGGGACAGGGGCAAATTCACCCCTCCACTTT	CASSLAGTGANSPLHF	TRBV7-8	TRBJ1-6	NA	16	TRBD1
TGTGCCAGCAGTTTCGAGGGATACTACGAGCAGTACTTC	CASSFEGYYEQYF	TRBV28	TRBJ2-7	NA	13	NA
TGTGCCAGCAGCCAAAGAGGACCCCTCGCTACTGCAACTAATGAAAAACTGTTTTTT	CASSQRGPLATATNEKLFF	TRBV7-2	TRBJ1-4	few	19	NA
TGCGCCAGCAGCTTCGGTGACAGGGCCTATGGCTACACCTTC	CASSFGDRAYGYTF	TRBV5-1	TRBJ1-2	few	14	TRBD1
TGTGCCAGCAGCTTGACGGGTAGCGGGAGTGCGTACGAGCAGTACTTC	CASSLTGSGSAYEQYF	TRBV7-2	TRBJ2-7	many	16	TRBD2
TGTGCCATCAAGGGGGCAGGAACCCATAGCAATCAGCCCCAGCATTTT	CAIKGAGTHSNQPQHF	TRBV10-3	TRBJ1-5	few	16	TRBD1
TGCAGTGCTAGAGATCGCAGGGATTCACCCCTCCACTTT	CSARDRRDSPLHF	TRBV20-1	TRBJ1-6	NA	13	NA
TGCGCCAGCAGCACGGGGGGACAGAACTATGGCTACACCTTC	CASSTGGQNYGYTF	TRBV5-1	TRBJ1-2	NA	14	TRBD1
TGCGCCAGCAGCCCTGGACAGGGGGATTTCGGTGGCTACACCTTC	CASSPGQGDFGGYTF	TRBV5-1	TRBJ1-2	few	15	TRBD1
TGCAGTTACCTAGCAGGGTTGAACGAGCAGTACTTC	CSYLAGLNEQYF	TRBV29-1	TRBJ2-7	NA	12	NA
TGTGCCAGCAGTCGGACAGGGTTTCAGCCCCAGCATTTT	CASSRTGFQPQHF	TRBV12-3/TRBV12-4	TRBJ1-5	many	13	TRBD1
TGTGCCAGCAGTGCTGGTAGCGGGAGGGTCCAAGAGACCCAGTACTTC	CASSAGSGRVQETQYF	TRBV25-1	TRBJ2-5	NA	16	TRBD2
TGCAGTGCTAGCCTAGCGGGGCAAGAGACCCAGTACTTC	CSASLAGQETQYF	TRBV20-1	TRBJ2-5	many	13	TRBD2
TGCAGCGTGACAGGGGGTTCTAACTATGGCTACACCTTC	CSVTGGSNYGYTF	TRBV29-1	TRBJ1-2	NA	13	TRBD1
TGTGCCAGCAGCTCCCTCGGACAGTCTAATCAGCCCCAGCATTTT	CASSSLGQSNQPQHF	TRBV7-8	TRBJ1-5	few	15	NA
TGTGCCAGCAGCTTAGGTTGGTCGGCTAATGAAAAACTGTTTTTT	CASSLGWSANEKLFF	TRBV7-9	TRBJ1-4	NA	15	NA